Below, 25 T cell receptor beta chains from the same sample are listed, as sequenced in a study of T cell repertoires in cytomegalovirus infection. No antigen has been identified for these receptors. TCRdb redid the calling of the reads with MiXCR, one entry per CDR3 protein. The sample records tens of thousands of distinct CDR3 sequences, over 15% being singletons. The starting material was CD8+ T cells from cultured PBMCs, obtained from culture after CMV antigen stimulation. These receptors originate from a human donor in good health (CMV status not recorded). Some clones in this sample may be carry-over from other donors' samples.

This clonotype was recorded a few times. Here the CDR3 reads CASTDSYEQYF. CDR3 sequence (DNA): TGTGCCAGCACCGACAGCTACGAGCAGTACTTC. This chain links TRBV7-9 with TRBJ2-7, with D possibly being TRBD1 (5 bases). Per germline, CDR1 SEHNR and CDR2 FQNEAQ (reference sequence). The germline V and J ends were trimmed by 7 bases and 3 bases, with 7 bases remaining between them. The CDR3 totals 11 residues.

This clonotype was observed a handful of times. The gene calls are TRBV12-5 and TRBJ1-2, with D possibly matching TRBD1 (5 bases). V lost 6 bases, J lost 4 bases, and 12 bases lay in between. The CDR3 totals 13 residues. CDR1 and CDR2 from the germline V gene are LGHNT and FRNRAP. CDR3 nucleotide sequence: TGTGCTAGTGGCCTGATGGGGGGCTATGGCTACACCTTC. It specifies CASGLMGGYGYTF.

This clonotype was seen only a few times. In DNA form, the CDR3 reads TGTGCCAGCAGCGAAAGCGGGGCTAGCTCCTACGAGCAGTACTTC. Translating gives CASSESGASSYEQYF. The chain recombines TRBV9 with TRBJ2-7, with 7 bases fitting TRBD2. Per the germline V gene, CDR1 is SGDLS and CDR2 is YYNGEE. There are 15 residues in the CDR3. With 3 bases clipped from V and 0 bases from J, the junction kept 6 bases outside the gene matches. Using reference TRBV9 and TRBJ2-7 for the parts outside the CDR3, the full variable domain is DSGVTQTPKHLITATGQRVTLRCSPRSGDLSVYWYQQSLDQGLQFLIQYYNGEERAKGNILERFSAQQFPDLHSELNLSSLELGDSALYFCASSESGASSYEQYFGPGTRLTVT.

The V gene is TRBV11-2, the J gene TRBJ2-1, with 7 bases matching TRBD2. The CDR3 consists of 15 residues. Germline V lookup: CDR1 SGHAT, CDR2 FQNNGV. V dropped 4 bases and J dropped 8; count of bases not matched to a gene: 11. In nucleotides, the CDR3 is TGTGCCAGCAGCTCGAGAGGCGGGAGAGTCGATGAGCAGTTCTTC. It specifies CASSSRGGRVDEQFF.

This clonotype was seen a few times. The rearrangement joins TRBV15 to TRBJ2-5, with 8 nucleotides matching TRBD2. The CDR3 totals 17 residues. In germline, CDR1 is LNHNV, CDR2 YYDKDF (reference sequence). Losses at the gene ends were 2 bases for V and 5 bases for J; bases not matched to a gene: 13. This CDR3 reads CATSRSQRETRGETQYF. CDR3 DNA: TGTGCCACCAGCAGATCTCAGCGGGAGACCCGGGGGGAGACCCAGTACTTC.

The chain employs TRBV19 and TRBJ1-5; D remains ambiguous. Germline V gene data show CDR1 as LNHDA and CDR2 as SQIVND (reference sequence). V gave up 5 bases and J gave up 8 bases, with 22 bases separating them. The CDR3 loop spans 16 amino acids. CDR3 sequence (DNA): TGTGCCAGTAGTGCCCCCGGGCGGGCCCTTACGGAGCCCCAGCATTTT. Translated, it gives CASSAPGRALTEPQHF.

The rearrangement links TRBV27 to TRBJ1-5; D gene ambiguous. Germline V lookup: CDR1 MNHEY, CDR2 SMNVEV (reference sequence). The V gene lost 3 bases and the J gene lost 2 bases, with 8 bases spanning the gap. This CDR3 spans 14 amino acids. The CDR3 spells CASSLFGGNQPQHF. The CDR3 nucleotides read TGTGCCAGCAGTTTGTTCGGGGGCAATCAGCCCCAGCATTTT.

This clonotype was seen only a few times. J is TRBJ2-1 and V is TRBV7-3, with D perhaps matching TRBD1 (6 bases). V was clipped by 5 bases and J by 7 bases, with 15 bases between them. The CDR3 is 14 amino acids. Germline CDR1 reads SGHTA; CDR2 reads FQGTGA. Here the CDR3 reads CASSPTGSRNEQFF. CDR3 DNA: TGTGCCAGCAGCCCGACAGGCAGCCGTAATGAGCAGTTCTTC.

The V gene is TRBV6-6, the J gene TRBJ2-2; D may be TRBD1 (6 bases). Trimming took 6 bases from V and 0 from J, leaving 14 bases between them. Germline lookup yields CDR1 MNHNY and CDR2 SVGAGI (reference sequence). This CDR3 comprises 16 residues. In DNA, the CDR3 is TGTGCCAGCAGCCGAATCGACAGGCCGAACACCGGGGAGCTGTTTTTT. It encodes CASSRIDRPNTGELFF.

The chain carries TRBV27 and TRBJ2-1; no clear D gene. This CDR3 contains 11 residues. CDR1 is MNHEY and CDR2 is SMNVEV in the germline V gene (reference sequence). CDR3 protein: CGVGTGYEQFF. The CDR3 nucleotides read TGTGGCGTGGGTACCGGCTACGAGCAGTTCTTC.

V and J are TRBV5-6 and TRBJ1-4; 8 nucleotides line up with TRBD1. The junction had 13 bases not matched to a gene; V was cut back by 4 bases and J by 8 bases. Germline CDR1 is SGHDT and CDR2 is YYEEEE. CDR3 length: 16 residues. CDR3 sequence (DNA): TGTGCCAGCAGCCTCGCAACAGGGGGTTATGGGGAAAAACTGTTTTTT. Its protein product is CASSLATGGYGEKLFF.

CDR3 coding DNA: TGTGCCAGCAGCTTAAATGCACTCCGCGGGATAAACGAGCAGTACTTC. Its protein is CASSLNALRGINEQYF. This chain uses TRBV7-2 with TRBJ2-7; tentative D call: TRBD2 (6 bases). The CDR3 totals 16 residues. CDR1 is SGHTA and CDR2 is FQGNSA in the germline V gene. V was trimmed by 2 bases and J by 5 bases, leaving 19 bases between them. The full variable domain, its missing parts supplied by reference TRBV7-2 and TRBJ2-7, is GAGVSQSPSNKVTEKGKDVELRCDPISGHTALYWYRQSLGQGLEFLIYFQGNSAPDKSGLPSDRFSAERTGGSVSTLTIQRTQQEDSAVYLCASSLNALRGINEQYFGPGTRLTVT.

At least ten counts were recorded for this clonotype. The chain uses TRBV7-6 and TRBJ2-1, with D hard to call. CDR1 is SGHVS and CDR2 is FNYEAQ in the germline V gene. The CDR3 is made up of 12 amino acids. Trimming took off 0 bases at V and 5 bases at J, with 2 bases between the two ends. CDR3 DNA sequence: TGTGCCAGCAGCTTAGCGAACAATGAGCAGTTCTTC. It specifies CASSLANNEQFF.

The V call is TRBV7-9, the J call TRBJ1-1; D call uncertain. The CDR3 covers 16 residues. CDR1 and CDR2 (germline): SEHNR, FQNEAQ (reference sequence). V was clipped by 4 bases and J by 7 bases, with 22 bases between them. The CDR3 coding sequence is TGTGCCAGCAGCTCCCCCAGGACCGACAAAGCTGGTGAAGCTTTCTTT. Its protein is CASSSPRTDKAGEAFF.

This sequence joins TRBV4-1 and TRBJ2-1; a possible D gene is TRBD1 (6 bases). CDR1 MGHRA and CDR2 YSYEKL come from the germline V gene. There are 12 residues in the CDR3. V was cut by 7 bases and J by 5 bases, with 9 bases left in between. CDR3 amino acids: CASTDRNNEQFF. The CDR3, as DNA: TGCGCCAGCACCGACAGGAACAATGAGCAGTTCTTC.

J is TRBJ2-1 and V is TRBV7-2; D is ambiguous. The V gene's germline CDR1 is SGHTA and CDR2 FQGNSA. With 5 bases removed from V and 7 bases from J, the gap between germline ends came to 18 bases. The CDR3 has 15 residues. The CDR3 DNA is TGTGCCAGCAGCCCGGACCGGTTTGACAATAATGAGCAGTTCTTC. Its translation is CASSPDRFDNNEQFF.

This clonotype came up a few times. This rearrangement joins TRBV28 to TRBJ2-7; D is perhaps TRBD1 or TRBD2 (5 bases each). Germline loops: CDR1 MDHEN, CDR2 SYDVKM. The CDR3 has 14 residues. The V end lost 4 bases, the J end lost 7 bases, and 17 bases lay between the germline ends. CDR3 in DNA: TGTGCCAGCAGTTCTCAGGGTGATCGGGAAGAGCAGTACTTC. Protein sequence: CASSSQGDREEQYF.

This clonotype was counted only a few times. The chain recombines TRBV15 with TRBJ2-7; D is undetermined. CDR1 and CDR2 (germline): LNHNV, YYDKDF (reference sequence). V was cut by 0 bases and J by 13 bases, with 16 bases left in between. The CDR3 is 13 residues long. CDR3: CATSRDLVAPGYF. As DNA, the CDR3 is TGTGCCACCAGCAGAGATCTCGTGGCACCCGGTTACTTC.

V is TRBV4-1 and J is TRBJ2-5; no clear D gene. Germline V gene lookup returns CDR1 MGHRA and CDR2 YSYEKL. CDR3 size: 15 residues. The V gene lost 0 bases and the J gene lost 5 bases, with 13 bases spanning the gap. CDR3 amino acids: CASSQEHSFMETQYF. The CDR3, as DNA: TGCGCCAGCAGCCAAGAGCACAGTTTCATGGAGACCCAGTACTTC.

The DNA for the CDR3 is TGTGCCAGCAGCCAGGGTGGGGGTTACGAGCAGTACTTC. Protein product: CASSQGGGYEQYF. The V call is TRBV7-9, the J call TRBJ2-7, with D possibly called TRBD1 or TRBD2 (5 bases each). V lost 5 bases and J lost 4, with 12 bases in between. This CDR3 comprises 13 residues. Germline CDR1 is SEHNR and CDR2 is FQNEAQ (reference sequence). The whole variable domain, filled in from reference TRBV7-9 and TRBJ2-7, reads DTGVSQNPRHKITKRGQNVTFRCDPISEHNRLYWYRQTLGQGPEFLTYFQNEAQLEKSRLLSDRFSAERPKGSFSTLEIQRTEQGDSAMYLCASSQGGGYEQYFGPGTRLTVT.

This clonotype was picked up a small number of times. The rearrangement links TRBV7-6 to TRBJ2-5; no reliable D call. Looked up from germline, CDR1 is SGHVS and CDR2 is FNYEAQ. This CDR3 has 14 residues. The V end was cut by 1 base, the J end by 0 bases, with 6 bases between. This CDR3 reads CASSLGQYQETQYF. CDR3 DNA sequence: TGTGCCAGCAGCTTAGGCCAGTACCAAGAGACCCAGTACTTC.

This sequence joins TRBV4-1 and TRBJ2-1; 9 bases line up with TRBD2. This CDR3 is built from 16 residues. The germline gives CDR1 MGHRA, CDR2 YSYEKL. After removal of 0 bases from V and 8 bases from J, the junction contained 8 bases not matched to a gene. The CDR3: CASSQDGASGKDEQFF. DNA for the CDR3: TGCGCCAGCAGCCAAGATGGGGCTAGCGGGAAGGATGAGCAGTTCTTC.

The V gene is TRBV7-8, the J gene TRBJ2-3, with 10 nucleotides matching TRBD2. The junction had 14 bases not matched to a gene; V was cut back by 3 bases and J by 5 bases. Germline V gene lookup returns CDR1 SGHVS and CDR2 FQNEAQ. CDR3 size: 18 residues. For the CDR3, the DNA is TGTGCCAGCAGCTTCCCGCGGCTAGCGGGAGAGTCAAAAGATACGCAGTATTTT. Translation: CASSFPRLAGESKDTQYF.

This clonotype has more than one count but fewer than ten. The chain has TRBV7-9 and TRBJ2-2, with a weak D call TRBD2 (6 bases). CDR1 and CDR2 from the germline V gene are SEHNR and FQNEAQ (reference sequence). The CDR3 runs to 14 residues. The V gene lost 5 bases and the J gene lost 7 bases, with 14 bases spanning the gap. The CDR3 reads CASSPREEYGELFF. CDR3 DNA sequence: TGTGCCAGCAGCCCCAGGGAGGAGTACGGGGAGCTGTTTTTT.

The chain is built from TRBV29-1 and TRBJ2-3; possible D gene TRBD2, 6 bases. The length of the CDR3 is 16 residues. The germline V gene has CDR1 SQVTM and CDR2 ANQGSEA. Trimming left V 6 bases short and J 1 base short, with 20 bases between. Here the CDR3 DNA reads TGCAGCGTCGTACCTTCCGACCCGGGGGGCACAGATACGCAGTATTTT. Its translation is CSVVPSDPGGTDTQYF.